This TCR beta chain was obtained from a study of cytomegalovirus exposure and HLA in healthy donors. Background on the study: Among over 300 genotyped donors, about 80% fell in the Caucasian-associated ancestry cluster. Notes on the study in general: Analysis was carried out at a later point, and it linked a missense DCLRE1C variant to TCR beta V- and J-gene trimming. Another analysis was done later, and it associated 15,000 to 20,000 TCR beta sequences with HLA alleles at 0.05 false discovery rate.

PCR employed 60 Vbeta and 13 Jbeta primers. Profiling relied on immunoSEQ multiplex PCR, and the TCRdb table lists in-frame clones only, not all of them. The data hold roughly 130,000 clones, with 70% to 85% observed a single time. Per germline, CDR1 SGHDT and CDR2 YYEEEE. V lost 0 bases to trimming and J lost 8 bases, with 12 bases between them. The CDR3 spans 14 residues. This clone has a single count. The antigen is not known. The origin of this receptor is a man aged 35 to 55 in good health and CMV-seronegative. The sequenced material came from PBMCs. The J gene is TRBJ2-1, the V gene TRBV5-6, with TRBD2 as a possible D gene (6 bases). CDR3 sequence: CASSLGDSSYEQFF. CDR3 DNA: TGTGCCAGCAGCTTGGGGGACTCTTCCTATGAGCAGTTCTTC.